The source of this TCR beta chain is a study of CD8 T cells in Susac syndrome. Broader study findings: As the study acknowledged, the number of individuals in its TCR sequencing and HLA analysis was relatively small.

On this clonotype itself: Its antigen is undetermined.

Reverse transcription of roughly 0.45 to 1 ug RNA was performed with random hexamers. The amplification used immunoSEQ multiplex PCR on TCR beta CDR3; it spanned 54 Vbeta and 13 Jbeta. A single record per CDR3 protein comes from TCRdb applying MiXCR to the immunoSEQ multiplex PCR reads. The sample lists about 300,000 distinct CDR3 sequences; 85% were seen once. Sequencing of TCR beta covered CD8+ and CD4+ T cells obtained from blood. Isolation of CD8+ and CD4+ T cells was performed negatively, whereas enrichment of TEMRA cells was done by FACS. V shed 1 base and J shed 2 bases, with 6 bases lying between them. CDR3 length equals 14 residues. Germline V gene sequence: CDR1 MNHEY, CDR2 SMNVEV (reference sequence).

Sequences were obtained from CD8+ T cells from PBMCs. The receptor was isolated from a human donor with multiple sclerosis. The J gene is TRBJ2-1, the V gene TRBV27; no firm D call. This CDR3 is CASSLFGPYNEQFF. The DNA of the CDR3 is TGTGCCAGCAGTTTATTTGGGCCCTACAATGAGCAGTTCTTC.